This T cell receptor (beta chain) was obtained from a study of T cells in Graves' hyperthyroidism and ophthalmopathy. General study findings and limits: Ophthalmopathy was distinguished from stable hyperthyroidism by 13 V-J signatures. Blood also carried most thyroid clonotypes expanded above 0.001.

Researchers amplified the TCR beta CDR3 regions from RNA transcripts. Using the HTBI primer set, a first-round RT-PCR was run on the TCR CDR3. Each CDR3 protein is one row after TCRdb ran MiXCR on the multiplex PCR reads. This table holds 500,000 to 750,000 distinct CDR3 sequences, about 43% found once. Germline V gene lookup returns CDR1 SGDLS and CDR2 YYNGEE. The trim removed 0 bases at V and 7 bases at J, leaving 3 bases unmatched. The CDR3 length is 13 residues. This clonotype has at least ten counts. No antigen is known for it. This chain uses TRBV9 with TRBJ1-1; TRBD1 aligns across 7 bases. Sequenced: peripheral blood or thyroid tissue (not recorded which). This clonotype was sampled from a woman in her late teens or twenties with Graves' hyperthyroidism. The CDR3 is CASSVVGGGEAFF. As DNA, the CDR3 is TGTGCCAGCAGCGTAGTAGGGGGCGGTGAAGCTTTCTTT.